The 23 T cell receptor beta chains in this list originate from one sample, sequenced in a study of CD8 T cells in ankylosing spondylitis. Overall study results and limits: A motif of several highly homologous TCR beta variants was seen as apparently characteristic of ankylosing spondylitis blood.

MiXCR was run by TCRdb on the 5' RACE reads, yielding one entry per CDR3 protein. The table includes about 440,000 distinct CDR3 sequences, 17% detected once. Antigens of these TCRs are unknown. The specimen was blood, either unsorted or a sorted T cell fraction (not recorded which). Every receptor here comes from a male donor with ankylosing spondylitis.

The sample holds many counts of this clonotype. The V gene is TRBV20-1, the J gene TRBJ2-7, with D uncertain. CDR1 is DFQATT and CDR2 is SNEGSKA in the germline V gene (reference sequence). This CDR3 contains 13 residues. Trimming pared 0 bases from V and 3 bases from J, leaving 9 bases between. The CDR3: CSARDWSVYEQYF. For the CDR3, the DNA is TGCAGTGCTAGAGATTGGTCAGTCTACGAGCAGTACTTC.

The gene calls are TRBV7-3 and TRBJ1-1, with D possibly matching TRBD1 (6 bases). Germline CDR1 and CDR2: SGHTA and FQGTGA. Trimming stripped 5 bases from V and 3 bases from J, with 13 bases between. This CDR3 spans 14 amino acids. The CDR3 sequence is CASSPTQGHTEAFF. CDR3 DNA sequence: TGTGCCAGCAGCCCTACACAGGGTCACACTGAAGCTTTCTTT.

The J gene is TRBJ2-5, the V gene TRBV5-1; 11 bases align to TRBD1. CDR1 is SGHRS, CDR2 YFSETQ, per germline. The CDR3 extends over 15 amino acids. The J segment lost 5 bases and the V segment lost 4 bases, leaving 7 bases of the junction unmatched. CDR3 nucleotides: TGCGCCAGCAGCGCTGGACAGGGGGCGCGGGAGACCCAGTACTTC. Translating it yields CASSAGQGARETQYF.

CDR3 residues: CASSLGGGLKETQYF. CDR3 coding DNA: TGTGCCAGCAGCTTAGGTGGGGGGCTCAAGGAGACCCAGTACTTC. The chain couples TRBV7-6 to TRBJ2-5, with D perhaps given as TRBD1 or TRBD2 (6 bases each). Between the trimmed V and J ends, which lost 1 base and 5 bases, there was a span of 14 bases. The CDR3 extends over 15 amino acids. Germline V lookup: CDR1 SGHVS, CDR2 FNYEAQ.

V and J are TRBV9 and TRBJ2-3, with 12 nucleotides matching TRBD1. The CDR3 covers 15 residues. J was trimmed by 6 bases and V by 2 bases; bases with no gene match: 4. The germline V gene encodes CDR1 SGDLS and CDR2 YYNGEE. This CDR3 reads CASSVGQGAGDTQYF. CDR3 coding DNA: TGTGCCAGCAGCGTGGGACAGGGGGCGGGTGATACGCAGTATTTT.

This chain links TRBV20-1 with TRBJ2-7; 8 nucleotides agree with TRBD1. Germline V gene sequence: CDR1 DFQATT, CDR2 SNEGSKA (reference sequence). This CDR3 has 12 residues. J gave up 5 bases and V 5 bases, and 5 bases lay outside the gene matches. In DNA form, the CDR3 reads TGCAGTGCTCAGGGGGCGAGGAACGAGCAGTACTTC. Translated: CSAQGARNEQYF.

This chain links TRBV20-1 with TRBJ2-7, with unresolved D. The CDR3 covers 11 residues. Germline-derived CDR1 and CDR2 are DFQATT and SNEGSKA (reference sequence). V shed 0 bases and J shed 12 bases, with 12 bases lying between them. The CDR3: CSARDGQSLYF. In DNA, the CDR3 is TGCAGTGCTAGAGATGGTCAGTCGCTGTACTTC.

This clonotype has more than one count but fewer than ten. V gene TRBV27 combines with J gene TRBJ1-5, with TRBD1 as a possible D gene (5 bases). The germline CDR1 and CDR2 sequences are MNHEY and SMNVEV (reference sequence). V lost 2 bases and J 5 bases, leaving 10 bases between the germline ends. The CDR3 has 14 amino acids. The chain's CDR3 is CASSLGGSDQPQHF. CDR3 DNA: TGTGCCAGCAGTTTAGGGGGTTCCGATCAGCCCCAGCATTTT.

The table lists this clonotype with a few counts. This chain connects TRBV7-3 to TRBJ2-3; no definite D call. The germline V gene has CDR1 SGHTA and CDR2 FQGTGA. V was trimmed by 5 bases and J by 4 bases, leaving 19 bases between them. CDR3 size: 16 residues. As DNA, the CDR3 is TGTGCCAGCAGCCCTAACCCCTCCCGTTTTCCAGATACGCAGTATTTT. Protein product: CASSPNPSRFPDTQYF.

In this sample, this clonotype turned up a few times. The CDR3 loop reads CASSPPDRDSQPQHF. CDR3 coding DNA: TGTGCCAGCTCACCACCGGACAGGGATTCCCAGCCCCAGCATTTT. The chain couples TRBV18 to TRBJ1-5; 8 positions agree with TRBD1. J was trimmed by 7 bases and V by 0 bases; bases with no gene match: 5. Germline V gives CDR1 KGHSH, CDR2 LQKENI. This CDR3 has 15 residues.

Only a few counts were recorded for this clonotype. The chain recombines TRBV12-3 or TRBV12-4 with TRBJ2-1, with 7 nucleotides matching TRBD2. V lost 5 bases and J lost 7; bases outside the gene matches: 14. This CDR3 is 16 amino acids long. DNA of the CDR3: TGTGCCAGCAGTCCGAGACTAGCAGGCCCAATGAATGAGCAGTTCTTC. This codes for CASSPRLAGPMNEQFF.

The CDR3 loop is CASSRPASNQPQHF. CDR3 bases: TGTGCCAGTAGCCGGCCAGCTAGCAATCAGCCCCAGCATTTT. The chain couples TRBV19 to TRBJ1-5; D is ambiguous. V was clipped by 6 bases and J by 0 bases, with 9 bases between them. CDR3 length equals 14 residues. Germline lookup yields CDR1 LNHDA and CDR2 SQIVND (reference sequence).

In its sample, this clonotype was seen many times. The CDR3 DNA reads as TGTGCCAGCAGCCCCTCAGGTGGGAGAGCGGTCACCGGGGAGCTGTTTTTT. Translated, it gives CASSPSGGRAVTGELFF. This sequence joins TRBV4-2 and TRBJ2-2, with D possibly TRBD2 on 5 matching bases. CDR3 size: 17 residues. The V end lost 4 bases, the J end lost 4 bases, and 19 bases lay between the germline ends. Germline V CDR1 and CDR2: LGHNA, YNFKEQ.

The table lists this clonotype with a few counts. CDR3 protein: CASSLEGYSTEAFF. The CDR3 DNA sequence: TGCGCCAGCAGCTTGGAGGGGTATAGCACTGAAGCTTTCTTT. The rearrangement joins TRBV5-1 to TRBJ1-1, with a tentative D call TRBD1 (5 bases). Germline-derived CDR1 and CDR2 are SGHRS and YFSETQ. The V and J ends lost 0 bases and 4 bases respectively, with 10 bases between them. The CDR3 is made up of 14 amino acids.

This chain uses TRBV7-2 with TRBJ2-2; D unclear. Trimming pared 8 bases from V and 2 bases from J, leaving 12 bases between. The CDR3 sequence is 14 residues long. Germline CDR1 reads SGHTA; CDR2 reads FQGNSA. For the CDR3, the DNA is TGTGCCAGCCAACTCCGCCAAAACACCGGGGAGCTGTTTTTT. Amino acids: CASQLRQNTGELFF.

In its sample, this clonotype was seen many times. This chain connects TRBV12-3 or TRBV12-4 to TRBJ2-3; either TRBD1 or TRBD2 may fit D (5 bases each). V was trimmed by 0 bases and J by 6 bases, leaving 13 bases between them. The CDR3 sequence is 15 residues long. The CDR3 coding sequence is TGTGCCAGCAGTTTAGCGTCCGGGGCCACCGATACGCAGTATTTT. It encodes CASSLASGATDTQYF.

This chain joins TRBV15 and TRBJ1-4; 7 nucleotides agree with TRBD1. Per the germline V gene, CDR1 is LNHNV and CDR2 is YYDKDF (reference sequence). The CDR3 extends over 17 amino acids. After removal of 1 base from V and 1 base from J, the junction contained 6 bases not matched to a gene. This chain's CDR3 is CATSRGMTGRTNEKLFF. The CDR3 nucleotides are TGTGCCACCAGCAGAGGAATGACAGGGAGAACTAATGAAAAACTGTTTTTT.

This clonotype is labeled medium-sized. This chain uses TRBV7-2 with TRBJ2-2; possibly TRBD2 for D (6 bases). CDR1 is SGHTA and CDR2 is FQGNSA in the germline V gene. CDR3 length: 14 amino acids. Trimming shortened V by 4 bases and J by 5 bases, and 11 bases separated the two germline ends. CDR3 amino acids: CASSSGTHTGELFF. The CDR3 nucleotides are TGTGCCAGCAGCTCCGGGACTCATACCGGGGAGCTGTTTTTT.

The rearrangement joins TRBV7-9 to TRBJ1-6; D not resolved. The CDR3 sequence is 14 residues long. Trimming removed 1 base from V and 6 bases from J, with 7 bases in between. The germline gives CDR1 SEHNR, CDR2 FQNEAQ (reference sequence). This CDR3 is CASSLGVSNSPLHF. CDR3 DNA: TGTGCCAGCAGCTTAGGCGTTTCTAATTCACCCCTCCACTTT.

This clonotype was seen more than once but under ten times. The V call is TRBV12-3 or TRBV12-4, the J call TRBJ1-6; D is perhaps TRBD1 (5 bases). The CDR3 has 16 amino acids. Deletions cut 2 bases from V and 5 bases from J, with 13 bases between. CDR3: CASSLNLGGNNSPLHF. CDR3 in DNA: TGTGCCAGCAGTTTAAACTTGGGGGGAAATAATTCACCCCTCCACTTT.

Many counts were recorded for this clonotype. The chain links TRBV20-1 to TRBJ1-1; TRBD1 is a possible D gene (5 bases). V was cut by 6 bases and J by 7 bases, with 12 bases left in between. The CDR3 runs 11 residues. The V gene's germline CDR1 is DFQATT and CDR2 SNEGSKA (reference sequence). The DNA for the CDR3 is TGCAGTGCAAAAAGACAGATTGAAGCTTTCTTT. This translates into CSAKRQIEAFF.

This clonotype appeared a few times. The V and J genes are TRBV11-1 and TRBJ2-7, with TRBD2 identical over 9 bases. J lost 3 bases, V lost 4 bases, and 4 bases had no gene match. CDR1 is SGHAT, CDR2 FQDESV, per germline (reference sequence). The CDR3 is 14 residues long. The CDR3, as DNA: TGTGCCAGCAGCTCGACTAGCGGACACTACGAGCAGTACTTC. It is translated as CASSSTSGHYEQYF.

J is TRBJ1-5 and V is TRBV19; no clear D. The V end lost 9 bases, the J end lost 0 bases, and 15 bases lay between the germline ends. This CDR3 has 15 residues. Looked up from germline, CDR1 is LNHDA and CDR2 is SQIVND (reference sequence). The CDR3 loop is CASQDRSYSNQPQHF. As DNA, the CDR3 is TGTGCCAGCCAGGACCGTTCCTATAGCAATCAGCCCCAGCATTTT. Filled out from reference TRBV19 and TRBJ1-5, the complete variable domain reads DGGITQSPKYLFRKEGQNVTLSCEQNLNHDAMYWYRQDPGQGLRLIYYSQIVNDFQKGDIAEGYSVSREKKESFPLTVTSAQKNPTAFYLCASQDRSYSNQPQHFGDGTRLSIL.